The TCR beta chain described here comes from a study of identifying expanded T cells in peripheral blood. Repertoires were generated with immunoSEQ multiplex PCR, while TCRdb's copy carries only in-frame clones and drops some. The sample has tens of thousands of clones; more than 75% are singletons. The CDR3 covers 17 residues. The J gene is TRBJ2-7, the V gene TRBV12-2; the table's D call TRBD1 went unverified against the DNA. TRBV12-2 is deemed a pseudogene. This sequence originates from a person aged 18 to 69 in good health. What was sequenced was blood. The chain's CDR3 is CASRLTLGQGTSYEQYF. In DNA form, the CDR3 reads TGTGCAAGTCGCTTAACCTTGGGACAGGGTACATCCTACGAGCAGTACTTC.